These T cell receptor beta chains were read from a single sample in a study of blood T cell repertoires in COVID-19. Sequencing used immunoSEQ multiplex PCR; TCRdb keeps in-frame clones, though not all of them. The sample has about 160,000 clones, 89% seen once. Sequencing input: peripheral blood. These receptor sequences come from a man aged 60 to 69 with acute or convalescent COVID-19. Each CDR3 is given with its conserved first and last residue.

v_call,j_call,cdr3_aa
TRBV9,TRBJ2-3,CASSWTGGGTDTQYF
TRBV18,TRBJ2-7,CASSPRGRGGDEQYF
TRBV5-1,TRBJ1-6,CASSLAGESSWSPLHF
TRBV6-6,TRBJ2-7,CASSYSGGQGYEQYF
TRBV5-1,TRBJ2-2,CASSFTGYTGELFF
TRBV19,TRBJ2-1,CASSHSGQGFSNEQFF
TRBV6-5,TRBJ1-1,CASSYQGLNTEAFF
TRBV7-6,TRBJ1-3,CASSIWAITSGGNTIYF
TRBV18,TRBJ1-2,CASSPSAGANYGYTF
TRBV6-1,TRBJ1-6,CASSEDRFGGGSPLHF
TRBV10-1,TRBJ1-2,CASSERTGDSYTF
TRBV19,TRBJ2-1,CASTPGQGAYNEQFF
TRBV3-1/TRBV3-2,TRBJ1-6,CASSRGLQVDSPLHF
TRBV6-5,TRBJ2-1,CASSYSRATSREQFF
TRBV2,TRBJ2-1,CASLRQATEQFF
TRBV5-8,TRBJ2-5,CASSPIAGVETQYF
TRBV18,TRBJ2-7,CASSSQGFDDEQYF
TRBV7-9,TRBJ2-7,CASSFRDSPYEQYF
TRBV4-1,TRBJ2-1,CASSQGDRAGDEQFF
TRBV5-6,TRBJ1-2,CASSWMGQGASYTF
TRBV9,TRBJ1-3,CASSARTDPSGNTIYF
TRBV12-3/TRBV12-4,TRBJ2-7,CASSNRDEQYF
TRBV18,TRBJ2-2,CASSPDRDGELFF
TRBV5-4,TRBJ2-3,CASSRDRTTDTQYF
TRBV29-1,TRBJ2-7,CSVVSGVSYEQYF
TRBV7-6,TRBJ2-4,CASSLDPVTGRAKNIQYF
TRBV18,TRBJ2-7,CASSPDRAAYEQYF
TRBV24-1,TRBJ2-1,CATSDHEPYNEQFF
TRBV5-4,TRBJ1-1,CASSPGMGPDTEAFF